This T cell receptor (beta chain) was found in a study of blood T cell repertoires in COVID-19. Study background: PBMCs, B-cell-depleted T cells, or T cells provided the cDNA or gDNA that made up the material.

CDR3 length: 13 amino acids. Germline V gives CDR1 SGDLS, CDR2 YYNGEE. The ends lost 4 bases at V and 6 bases at J; junction bases unmatched: 6. Libraries were prepared by immunoSEQ multiplex PCR; TCRdb keeps only in-frame clonotypes and omits some of them. The data contain 250,000 or so clones, around 86% of them singletons. This sequence joins TRBV9 and TRBJ1-2, with 7 bases lining up with TRBD1. Sequenced sample: peripheral blood. The TCR comes from a woman aged 25 to 39 with active or convalescent COVID-19. The CDR3 loop is CASSSGGRHGYTF. CDR3 nucleotide sequence: TGTGCCAGCAGCTCAGGGGGGAGGCATGGCTACACCTTC.